Listed here are 2 T cell receptor beta chains from one sample, sequenced in a study of response to subunit inactivated influenza vaccine. TCRdb ran MiXCR on the RT-PCR reads and lists one entry per CDR3 protein. The profile shows about 520,000 distinct CDR3 sequences, about 25% of them singletons. The sequences come from CD4+ T cells sorted from PBMCs, collected about 5 days after vaccination. The origin of the receptors is a man aged 50 to 59 who received an inactivated influenza vaccine.

This clonotype occurred many times. The chain recombines TRBV2 with TRBJ2-1; 7 nucleotides align to TRBD2. The CDR3 runs to 13 residues. V shed 6 bases, J shed 3 bases, and the junction held 2 bases outside the gene matches. CDR1 and CDR2 (germline): SNHLY, FYNNEI. CDR3 DNA sequence: TGTGCCAGCAGGCGGGAGCACTACAATGAGCAGTTCTTC. Amino acids: CASRREHYNEQFF. Filled out from reference TRBV2 and TRBJ2-1, the complete variable domain reads EPEVTQTPSHQVTQMGQEVILRCVPISNHLYFYWYRQILGQKVEFLVSFYNNEISEKSEIFDDQFSVERPDGSNFTLKIRSTKLEDSAMYFCASRREHYNEQFFGPGTRLTVL.

This clonotype appeared once. V usage is TRBV18 and J usage is TRBJ1-1, with a tentative D call TRBD1 (6 bases). CDR1 is KGHSH, CDR2 LQKENI, per germline. V was clipped by 2 bases and J by 6 bases, with 7 bases between them. The CDR3 length is 12 residues. The CDR3 region is CASSPRQAEAFF. For the CDR3, the DNA is TGTGCCAGCTCACCAAGACAGGCTGAAGCTTTCTTT.